There are many counts of the clone carrying this TCR beta chain. These data come from a study of molecular identifiers for immune sequencing clone quantification. TCRdb re-called the PCR reads through MiXCR, storing one row per CDR3 protein. The sample lists 490,000 or so distinct CDR3 sequences, about 25% occurring once. After removal of 2 bases from V and 4 bases from J, the junction contained 3 bases not matched to a gene. This CDR3 is built from 14 residues. Germline assignment: CDR1 SGHNT and CDR2 YYREEE (reference sequence). The chain joins TRBV5-4 to TRBJ2-5, with TRBD2 matching over 9 bases. This receptor was identified in a human donor in good health. Some libraries in this study had Jurkat cell RNA spiked in. The material sequenced was naive CD8+ T cells from blood, with Jurkat cell RNA spiked in. Subset described: FACS-sorted CD8+CD4-CCR7+CD45RA+ naive T cells. CDR3 sequence (DNA): TGTGCCAGCAGCTTTAGCGGGGGAGGAGAGACCCAGTACTTC. The encoded protein is CASSFSGGGETQYF.